This is a list of T cell receptor beta chains from one sample in a study of shared clonotypes between healthy human individuals. Some clones are missing from TCRdb's copy, which holds only in-frame ones; the method was immunoSEQ multiplex PCR. The repertoire holds about 1,900,000 clones, with just under 95% as singletons. The sample consisted of naive CD8+ T cells sorted from blood. Receptor source: a man aged 18 to 29 in good health. Each CDR3 is given with its conserved first and last residue. The D gene is left open where the match is weak. Clone size is given for some rows only: seen once, a few or many times, or a class if the clone is expanded.

cdr3_nt | cdr3_aa | d_call | j_call | clone_size | v_call
TGTGCCAGCACCCTAGGGGCGGGGGTCGAGCAGTACTTC | CASTLGAGVEQYF | TRBD2 | TRBJ2-7 | NA | TRBV27
TGTGCCAGCAGCGTAGGGGTCCCCTCGGGCCTGAACACTGAAGCTTTCTTT | CASSVGVPSGLNTEAFF | NA | TRBJ1-1 | NA | TRBV9
TGTGCCAGCGGGGGACAGGGGGGATTACTGTCCTACGAGCAGTACTTC | CASGGQGGLLSYEQYF | TRBD1 | TRBJ2-7 | NA | TRBV2
TGCAGTGCTACCGACTACCGGTGGCAGTACTTC | CSATDYRWQYF | NA | TRBJ2-7 | once | TRBV20-1
TGTGCCAGCAGCCCTCGGCTAGCGGGAGAGAATGAGCAGTTCTTC | CASSPRLAGENEQFF | TRBD2 | TRBJ2-1 | NA | TRBV9
TGTGCCAGCAACTTCCTACTAGCGGGAGGGATCTCCTACAATGAGCAGTTCTTC | CASNFLLAGGISYNEQFF | TRBD2 | TRBJ2-1 | NA | TRBV5-8
TGCGCCAGCAGCTTGGGACTTGGAGGGTCCTACGAGCAGTACTTC | CASSLGLGGSYEQYF | NA | TRBJ2-7 | NA | TRBV5-1
TGTGCCAGCAGCCCATTAACCGGGGAACTACCCACCGGGGAGCTGTTTTTT | CASSPLTGELPTGELFF | NA | TRBJ2-2 | NA | TRBV7-8
TGCGCCAGCAGCCAAAAAAAGTGGGGACAGGGAGGGAACAATGAGCAGTTCTTC | CASSQKKWGQGGNNEQFF | TRBD1 | TRBJ2-1 | once | TRBV4-1
TGTGCCAGCAGTGAATTTCTGTATCGGGGGAACACAGATACGCAGTATTTT | CASSEFLYRGNTDTQYF | NA | TRBJ2-3 | NA | TRBV25-1
TGTGCCAGCAGCCCTACTAGCGGGGGAGATACGCAGTATTTT | CASSPTSGGDTQYF | TRBD2 | TRBJ2-3 | once | TRBV27
TGTGCCAGCAGCTCGGACAGGGGGCCCACTCTCCCTGAAGCTTTCTTT | CASSSDRGPTLPEAFF | TRBD1 | TRBJ1-1 | NA | TRBV7-9
TGTGCCAGCTCACCAGAGGGCTACGAGCAGTACTTC | CASSPEGYEQYF | NA | TRBJ2-7 | NA | TRBV18
TGTGCCAGCAACCCCCTATCTAGTAGCTACGAGCAGTACTTC | CASNPLSSSYEQYF | NA | TRBJ2-7 | NA | TRBV6-5
TGTGCCAGCAGTCCTATGGACAGGACATATGGCTACACCTTC | CASSPMDRTYGYTF | TRBD1 | TRBJ1-2 | NA | TRBV6-5
TGTGCCAGCAGCTGGACAGGGGCGTCCTACGAGCAGTACTTC | CASSWTGASYEQYF | TRBD1 | TRBJ2-7 | NA | TRBV28
TGTGCCAGCAGGGACAGAATCTCTGGCTACACCTTC | CASRDRISGYTF | NA | TRBJ1-2 | once | TRBV2
TGTGCCAGCAGTTACATACAGGGGCTTATGTACTATGGCTACACCTTC | CASSYIQGLMYYGYTF | TRBD1 | TRBJ1-2 | NA | TRBV28
TGTGCCAGCAGCTTAGGGACAGGGAACACTGAAGCTTTCTTT | CASSLGTGNTEAFF | TRBD1 | TRBJ1-1 | NA | TRBV7-8
TGTGCCAGCAGTGTCGACAGGGACCCCTCCTACGAGCAGTACTTC | CASSVDRDPSYEQYF | TRBD1 | TRBJ2-7 | NA | TRBV27
TGTGCCAGCAGTCCTTACCGGGGCGAGGATGGCTACACCTTC | CASSPYRGEDGYTF | NA | TRBJ1-2 | NA | TRBV28
TGCAGCGTTGAGATGCGAGTTGCTCACGAGCAGTACTTC | CSVEMRVAHEQYF | NA | TRBJ2-7 | NA | TRBV29-1
TGTGCCAGCAGCCTTAGCCTCTACGAGCAGTACTTC | CASSLSLYEQYF | NA | TRBJ2-7 | NA | TRBV7-2
TGTGCCAGCAGTTTGGGTGCAGGGGACTATGGCTACACCTTC | CASSLGAGDYGYTF | NA | TRBJ1-2 | few | TRBV27
TGTGCCAGCAGTTTCCTAGGGTCCTACGAGCAGTACTTC | CASSFLGSYEQYF | NA | TRBJ2-7 | once | TRBV6-1
TGCGCCAGCAGCCAAGATTCGGCAGAGACCCAGTACTTC | CASSQDSAETQYF | NA | TRBJ2-5 | NA | TRBV4-3